This TCR beta chain derives from a study of post-analysis software for immune sequencing data. Findings of the study overall: Five TRBV segments, TRBV5-6, TRBV5-1 and TRBV20-1 among them, were found more frequent in patients than controls.

The CDR3 spans 15 residues. CDR1 is MDHEN and CDR2 is SYDVKM in the germline V gene. In the case of this clonotype: The antigen is not known. The junction departs from the called germline gene at one end, perhaps through a read error.

Carried by the TCR beta cDNA libraries were unique molecular identifiers. TCRdb ran MiXCR on the PCR reads and lists one entry per CDR3 protein. The table includes roughly 400,000 distinct CDR3 sequences, approximately 39% detected once. The chain is built from TRBV28 and TRBJ2-1; no firm D call. The source of this sequence is a girl aged 2-10 years with multiple sclerosis. The sample comprised blood. CDR3 loop: CAGSFGSGIYNEQFF. The CDR3 coding sequence is TGTGCCGGCAGTTTCGGTAGTGGGATCTACAATGAGCAGTTCTTC.